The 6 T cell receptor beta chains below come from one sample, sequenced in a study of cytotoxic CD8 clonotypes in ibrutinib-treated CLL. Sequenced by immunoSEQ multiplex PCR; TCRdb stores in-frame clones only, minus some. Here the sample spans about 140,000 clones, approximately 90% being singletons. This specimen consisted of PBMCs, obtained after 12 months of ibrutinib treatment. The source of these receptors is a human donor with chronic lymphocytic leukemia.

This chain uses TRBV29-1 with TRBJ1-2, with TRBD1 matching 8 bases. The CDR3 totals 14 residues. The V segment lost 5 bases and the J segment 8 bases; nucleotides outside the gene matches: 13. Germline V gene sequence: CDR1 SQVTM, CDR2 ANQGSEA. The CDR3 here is CSVSGGAQDGGYTF. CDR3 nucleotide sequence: TGCAGCGTTTCAGGGGGCGCCCAGGACGGAGGCTACACCTTC.

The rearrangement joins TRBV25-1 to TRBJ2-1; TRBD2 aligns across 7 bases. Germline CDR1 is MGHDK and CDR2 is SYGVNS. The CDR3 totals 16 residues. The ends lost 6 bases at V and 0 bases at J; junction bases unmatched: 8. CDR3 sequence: CASSDLGRSSYNEQFF. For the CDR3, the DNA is TGTGCCAGCAGCGATCTCGGGAGGAGCTCCTACAATGAGCAGTTCTTC. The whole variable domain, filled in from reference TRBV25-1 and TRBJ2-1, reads EADIYQTPRYLVIGTGKKITLECSQTMGHDKMYWYQQDPGMELHLIHYSYGVNSTEKGDLSSESTVSRIRTEHFPLTLESARPSHTSQYLCASSDLGRSSYNEQFFGPGTRLTVL.

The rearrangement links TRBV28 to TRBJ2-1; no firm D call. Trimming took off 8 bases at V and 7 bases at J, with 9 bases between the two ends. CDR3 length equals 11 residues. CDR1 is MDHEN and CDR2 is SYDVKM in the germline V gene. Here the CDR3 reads CASGRSNEQFF. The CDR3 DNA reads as TGTGCCAGCGGCAGATCAAATGAGCAGTTCTTC.

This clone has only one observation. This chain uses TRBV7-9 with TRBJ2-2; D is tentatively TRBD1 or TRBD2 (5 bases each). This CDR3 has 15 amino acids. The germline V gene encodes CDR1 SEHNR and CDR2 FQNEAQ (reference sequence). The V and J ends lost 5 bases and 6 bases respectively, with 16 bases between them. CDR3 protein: CASSPIGTASGELFF. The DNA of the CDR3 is TGTGCCAGCAGCCCGATCGGGACCGCATCCGGGGAGCTGTTTTTT.

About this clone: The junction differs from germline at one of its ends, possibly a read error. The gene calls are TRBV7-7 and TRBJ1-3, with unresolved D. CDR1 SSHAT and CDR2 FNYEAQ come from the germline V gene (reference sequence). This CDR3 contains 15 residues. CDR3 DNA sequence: TGTGCTAGCAGCTTATCACTGAACTCTGGAAACACCATATATTTT. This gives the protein CASSLSLNSGNTIYF.

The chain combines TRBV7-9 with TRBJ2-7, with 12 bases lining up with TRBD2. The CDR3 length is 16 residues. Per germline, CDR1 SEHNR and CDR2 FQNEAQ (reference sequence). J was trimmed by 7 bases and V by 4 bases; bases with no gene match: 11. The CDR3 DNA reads TGTGCCAGCAGCTCGGCGACTAGCGGGAGATCAGGGGAGCAGTACTTC. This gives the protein CASSSATSGRSGEQYF.